This is a list of T cell receptor beta chains from one sample in a study of blood T cell repertoires in COVID-19. Clones were read by immunoSEQ multiplex PCR, and TCRdb kept only the in-frame ones, dropping some. Here the sample spans over 250,000 clones, approximately 90% being singletons. Specimen: peripheral blood. The receptors derive from a woman aged 55-75 years with acute or convalescent COVID-19. The CDR3 runs from the conserved cysteine through the conserved F or W. The D gene is left open where the match is weak. Only part of the rows carry a size: once, few, many, or a class if the clone is expanded.

-,14,TRBV7-2,TRBJ2-5,-,TGTGCCAGCAGCTTGGCACGGGGCCAAGAGACCCAGTACTTC,CASSLARGQETQYF
-,16,TRBV28,TRBJ2-7,TRBD1,TGTGCCAGCAGTTTAGGCCCGGGACAGGGACAAGTAGAGCAGTACTTC,CASSLGPGQGQVEQYF
-,12,TRBV6-2/TRBV6-3,TRBJ2-7,-,TGTGCCAGCAGTTACGCAGCCTACGAGCAGTACTTC,CASSYAAYEQYF
-,16,TRBV5-8,TRBJ2-6,TRBD1,TGTGCCAGCAGCTTGACAGGGGTGTCTGGGGCCAACGTCCTGACTTTC,CASSLTGVSGANVLTF
-,15,TRBV24-1,TRBJ2-2,-,TGTGCCACCAGTGAAACCGGGACACTCACCGGGGAGCTGTTTTTT,CATSETGTLTGELFF
-,15,TRBV9,TRBJ2-5,TRBD2,TGTGCCAGCAGCGGGAAGGGACTAGCTTCGGAGACCCAGTACTTC,CASSGKGLASETQYF
-,14,TRBV28,TRBJ1-5,TRBD1,TGTGCCAGCATCAGGGGGCTAGGCAATCAGCCCCAGCATTTT,CASIRGLGNQPQHF
-,15,TRBV6-2/TRBV6-3,TRBJ2-1,TRBD2,TGTGCCAGCAGTCCGAGACTAGCGGGGAACAATGAGCAGTTCTTC,CASSPRLAGNNEQFF
once,16,TRBV11-2,TRBJ2-3,TRBD1,TGTGCCAGCAGCTTATGGACAGGGGCCATCACAGATACGCAGTATTTT,CASSLWTGAITDTQYF
-,14,TRBV6-5,TRBJ1-5,TRBD1,TGTGCCAGCAGTCCGGACAGGGGGAGGCAGCCCCAGCATTTT,CASSPDRGRQPQHF
-,15,TRBV4-1,TRBJ2-7,TRBD1,TGCGCCAGCAGCCAAAGACAGGGCGGGCTCTACGAGCAGTACTTC,CASSQRQGGLYEQYF
-,14,TRBV28,TRBJ1-2,TRBD1,TGTGCCAGCAGCCGCAGACAGGGGGCCTTTGGCTACACCTTC,CASSRRQGAFGYTF
once,14,TRBV6-5,TRBJ1-1,-,TGTGCCAGCAGTTCCCCGGCGGAGGCGACTGAAGCTTTCTTT,CASSSPAEATEAFF
-,13,TRBV28,TRBJ1-5,-,TGTGCCAGCAGATACAGGGTTTTTCAGCCCCAGCATTTT,CASRYRVFQPQHF
-,15,TRBV28,TRBJ2-2,TRBD2,TGTGCCAGCAGGGGGGGGACTCGGAACACCGGGGAGCTGTTTTTT,CASRGGTRNTGELFF